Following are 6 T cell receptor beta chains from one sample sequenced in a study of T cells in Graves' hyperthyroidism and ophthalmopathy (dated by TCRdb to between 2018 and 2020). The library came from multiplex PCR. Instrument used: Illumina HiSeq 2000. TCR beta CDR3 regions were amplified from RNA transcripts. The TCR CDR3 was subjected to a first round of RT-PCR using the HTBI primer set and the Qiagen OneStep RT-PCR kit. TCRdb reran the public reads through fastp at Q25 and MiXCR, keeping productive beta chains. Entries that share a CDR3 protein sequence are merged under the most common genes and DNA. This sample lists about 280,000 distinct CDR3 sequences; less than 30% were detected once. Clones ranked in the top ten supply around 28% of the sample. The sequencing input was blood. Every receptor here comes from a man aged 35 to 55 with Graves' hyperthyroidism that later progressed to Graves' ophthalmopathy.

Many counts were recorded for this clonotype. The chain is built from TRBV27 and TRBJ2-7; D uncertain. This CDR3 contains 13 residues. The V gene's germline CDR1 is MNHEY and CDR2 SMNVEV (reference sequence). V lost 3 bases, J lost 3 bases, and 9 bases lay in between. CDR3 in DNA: TGTGCCAGCAGTTTTGACGGAGACTACGAGCAGTACTTC. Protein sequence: CASSFDGDYEQYF.

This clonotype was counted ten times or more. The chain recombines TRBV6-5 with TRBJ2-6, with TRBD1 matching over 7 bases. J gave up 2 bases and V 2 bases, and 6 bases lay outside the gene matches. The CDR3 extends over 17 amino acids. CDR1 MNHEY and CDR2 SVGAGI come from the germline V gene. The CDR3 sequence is CASSYVQGFAGANVLTF. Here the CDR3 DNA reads TGTGCCAGCAGTTACGTACAGGGGTTTGCTGGGGCCAACGTCCTGACTTTC.

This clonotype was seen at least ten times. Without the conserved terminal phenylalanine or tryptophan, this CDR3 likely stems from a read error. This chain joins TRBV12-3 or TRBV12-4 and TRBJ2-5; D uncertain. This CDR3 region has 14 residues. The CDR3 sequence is CARSLGGNQETQYY. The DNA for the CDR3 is TGTGCCCGCAGTTTAGGTGGAAACCAAGAGACCCAGTACTAC.

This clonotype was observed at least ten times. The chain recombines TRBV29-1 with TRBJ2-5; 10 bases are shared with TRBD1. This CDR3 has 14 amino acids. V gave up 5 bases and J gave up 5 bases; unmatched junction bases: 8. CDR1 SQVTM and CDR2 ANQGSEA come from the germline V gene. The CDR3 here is CSVWGQGIRETQYF. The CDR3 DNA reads TGCAGCGTTTGGGGACAGGGGATTCGCGAGACCCAGTACTTC.

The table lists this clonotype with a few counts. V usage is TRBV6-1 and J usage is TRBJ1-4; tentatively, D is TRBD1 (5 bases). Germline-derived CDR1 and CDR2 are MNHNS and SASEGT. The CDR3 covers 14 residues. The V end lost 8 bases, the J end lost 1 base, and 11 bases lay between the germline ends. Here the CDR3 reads CASRLGGTNEKLFF. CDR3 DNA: TGTGCCAGCCGGTTGGGGGGAACTAATGAAAAACTGTTTTTT.

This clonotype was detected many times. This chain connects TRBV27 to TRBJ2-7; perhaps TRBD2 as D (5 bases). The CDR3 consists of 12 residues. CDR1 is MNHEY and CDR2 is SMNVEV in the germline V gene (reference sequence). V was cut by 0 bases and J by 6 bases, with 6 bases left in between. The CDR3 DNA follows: TGTGCCAGCAGTTTATCAGGGAGCGAGCAGTACTTC. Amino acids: CASSLSGSEQYF.